The next 6 T cell receptor beta chains were all read from a single sample in a study of early stage breast cancer tumors. TCRdb's table, derived via immunoSEQ multiplex PCR, lists solely in-frame clones and lacks some. The table records over 5,000 clones, roughly 72% of them present only once. The source material was breast tumor tissue. All receptors come from a person aged 55 to 75 with breast cancer.

The V call is TRBV7-9, the J call TRBJ2-5, with D perhaps matching TRBD2 (6 bases). The CDR3 contains 15 residues. Trimming left V 1 base short and J 7 bases short, with 16 bases between. Germline assignment: CDR1 SEHNR and CDR2 FQNEAQ (reference sequence). The CDR3 DNA sequence: TGTGCCAGCAGCTTAGTGGGGGGACCCCCGGGGACCCAGTACTTC. It specifies CASSLVGGPPGTQYF.

This sequence joins TRBV14 and TRBJ2-2; 9 bases fit TRBD1. Germline V gene sequence: CDR1 SGHDN, CDR2 FVKESK. CDR3 length: 16 residues. The trim removed 5 bases at V and 8 bases at J, leaving 12 bases unmatched. CDR3 bases: TGTGCCAGCAGCTACCGGGACAGGGATATCTGGGGGGAGCTGTTTTTT. This sequence encodes CASSYRDRDIWGELFF.

CDR3 sequence (DNA): TGTGCCAGCAGGGCCGGGGGGCAGGGGGGCTTTGATGGTGGCTACACCTTC. This gives the protein CASRAGGQGGFDGGYTF. This chain links TRBV7-8 with TRBJ1-2, with TRBD1 identical over 7 bases. The CDR3 spans 17 residues. J lost 7 bases, V lost 6 bases, and 20 bases had no gene match. The germline V gene encodes CDR1 SGHVS and CDR2 FQNEAQ. Full variable domain (rest looked up from reference TRBV7-8 and TRBJ1-2): GAGVSQSPRYKVAKRGQDVALRCDPISGHVSLFWYQQALGQGPEFLTYFQNEAQLDKSGLPSDRFFAERPEGSVSTLKIQRTQQEDSAVYLCASRAGGQGGFDGGYTFGSGTRLTVV.

The J gene is TRBJ1-5, the V gene TRBV28, with 8 bases that match TRBD1. CDR1 and CDR2 from the germline V gene are MDHEN and SYDVKM. J gave up 5 bases and V 11 bases, and 8 bases lay outside the gene matches. CDR3 length equals 13 residues. In nucleotides, the CDR3 is TGTGCCGTTGCCAGGGGGCGCGATCAGCCCCAGCATTTT. The encoded protein is CAVARGRDQPQHF.

The table lists this clone with a few counts. The chain joins TRBV6-5 to TRBJ1-5; 7 nucleotides line up with TRBD1. CDR3 size: 14 residues. Germline values: CDR1 MNHEY, CDR2 SVGAGI. V dropped 10 bases and J dropped 0; count of bases not matched to a gene: 6. CDR3 sequence: CATQQGSSNQPQHF. CDR3 DNA sequence: TGTGCCACCCAACAGGGGTCTAGCAATCAGCCCCAGCATTTT.

This clone was seen a handful of times. The gene calls are TRBV6-1 and TRBJ1-2; the D gene is possibly TRBD1 (5 bases). The germline V gene encodes CDR1 MNHNS and CDR2 SASEGT. CDR3 length: 13 residues. Trimming removed 6 bases at V and 8 bases at J, with 16 bases between. The CDR3 protein is CASRRQGEGGYTF. CDR3 nucleotide sequence: TGTGCCAGCAGACGCCAGGGAGAGGGAGGCTACACCTTC.